This TCR beta chain derives from a study of shared clonotypes between healthy human individuals. Looking at the study overall: Donor ages ranged 18 to 49 years: a couple of women, a few men. Study conclusions and caveats: Sequencing depth was predicted to influence how clonotypes are shared among donors.

As concerns this clone: The antigen remains unidentified.

V lost 1 base and J lost 2; bases outside the gene matches: 2. From germline, CDR1 is SGHRS and CDR2 YFSETQ. The CDR3 runs 15 residues. Methods used by the authors: Junction-only sequences without quality scores came from ImmunoSEQ, so filtering differed. Data came from immunoSEQ multiplex PCR; TCRdb stores just in-frame clones and leaves some out. That table gives V, J and clone size, and the DNA gave D and trimming. Of 2 million to 2.5 million clones listed, less than 95% are singletons. The V call is TRBV5-1, the J call TRBJ2-5; TRBD2 agrees at 10 bases. The clonotype comes from a man between 18 and 35 years old in good health. Some clones in this sample may be carry-over from other donors' samples. Specimen: naive CD4+ T cells from PBMCs. Subset meaning: CD45RA+ positively selected. The chain's CDR3 is CASSLTLAGQETQYF. CDR3 DNA sequence: TGCGCCAGCAGCTTGACACTAGCGGGGCAAGAGACCCAGTACTTC.